This entry lists 26 T cell receptor beta chains sequenced from one sample in a study of T cell repertoires in cytomegalovirus infection. MiXCR, run by TCRdb on the reads, gives a single entry per CDR3 protein. Here the sample spans around 800,000 distinct CDR3 sequences, approximately 30% being singletons. These receptors' targets are unknown. Sequenced material: cultured CD8+ T cells from PBMCs, taken from culture after CMV antigen stimulation. All receptors come from a human donor in good health (CMV status not recorded). Some clones in this sample may be carry-over from other donors' samples.

This clonotype occurred once. J is TRBJ1-1 and V is TRBV29-1; a weak D match, TRBD1 (6 bases). V lost 3 bases and J lost 2, with 13 bases in between. The germline CDR1 and CDR2 sequences are SQVTM and ANQGSEA. The CDR3 length is 14 residues. CDR3 residues: CSVDEGGQNTEAFF. The CDR3 DNA reads as TGCAGCGTTGATGAGGGGGGCCAAAACACTGAAGCTTTCTTT.

This clonotype was detected only a few times. This chain uses TRBV7-9 with TRBJ2-1; TRBD2 agrees at 13 bases. The V and J ends lost 10 bases and 6 bases, in that order; junction bases with no gene match: 6. This CDR3 is 14 amino acids long. The germline V gene has CDR1 SEHNR and CDR2 FQNEAQ (reference sequence). The chain's CDR3 is CAIEGLAGSNEQFF. The CDR3 DNA reads TGTGCCATCGAGGGACTAGCGGGGAGCAATGAGCAGTTCTTC. The full variable domain, its missing parts supplied by reference TRBV7-9 and TRBJ2-1, is DTGVSQNPRHKITKRGQNVTFRCDPISEHNRLYWYRQTLGQGPEFLTYFQNEAQLEKSRLLSDRFSAERPKGSFSTLEIQRTEQGDSAMYLCAIEGLAGSNEQFFGPGTRLTVL.

For this clonotype: The junction shows a germline mismatch at one end, possibly a read error. This chain links TRBV7-9 with TRBJ2-3, with 10 nucleotides matching TRBD1. This CDR3 is built from 15 residues. From germline, CDR1 is SEHNR and CDR2 FQNEAQ (reference sequence). The CDR3 bases are TGTACCAGCAGGGATACCGGGACAGGGGAGGATACGCAGTATTTT. Translating gives CTSRDTGTGEDTQYF.

The chain carries TRBV6-5 and TRBJ2-1, with a possible D match to TRBD2 (5 bases). Germline loops: CDR1 MNHEY, CDR2 SVGAGI. This CDR3 is built from 13 residues. Trimming took off 8 bases at V and 8 bases at J, with 16 bases between the two ends. The CDR3 loop reads CASAPASLDEQFF. The CDR3 nucleotides read TGTGCCAGCGCACCCGCTAGCCTCGATGAGCAGTTCTTC.

A single count supports this clonotype. The J gene is TRBJ1-2, the V gene TRBV14; unclear D gene. V was clipped by 0 bases and J by 7 bases, with 15 bases between them. The CDR3 covers 15 residues. Per the germline V gene, CDR1 is SGHDN and CDR2 is FVKESK. The CDR3 here is CASSQDAQVLGGYTF. The CDR3 bases are TGTGCCAGCAGCCAAGATGCCCAGGTCCTGGGTGGCTACACCTTC.

This clonotype was seen a handful of times. V usage is TRBV6-5 and J usage is TRBJ2-1; D gene uncertain. Per germline, CDR1 MNHEY and CDR2 SVGAGI. The V end lost 7 bases, the J end lost 4 bases, and 11 bases lay between the germline ends. The CDR3 consists of 13 residues. The CDR3 loop is CASMKTLYNEQFF. The CDR3 DNA sequence: TGTGCCAGCATGAAGACACTTTACAATGAGCAGTTCTTC.

V and J are TRBV10-3 and TRBJ2-6, with D possibly being TRBD2 (6 bases). Germline values: CDR1 ENHRY, CDR2 SYGVKD. The CDR3 runs to 17 residues. The V end was cut by 6 bases, the J end by 0 bases, with 15 bases between. CDR3 nucleotide sequence: TGTGCCATCAGATCCATGACTAGGAGCTCTGGGGCCAACGTCCTGACTTTC. Protein product: CAIRSMTRSSGANVLTF.

V is TRBV18 and J is TRBJ1-5; maybe TRBD1 (6 bases). With 6 bases removed from V and 5 bases from J, the gap between germline ends came to 14 bases. The CDR3 is made up of 14 amino acids. Germline V gene sequence: CDR1 KGHSH, CDR2 LQKENI. CDR3 in amino acids: CASSSQDRDQPQHF. DNA of the CDR3: TGTGCCAGCTCCTCTCAGGACAGAGATCAGCCCCAGCATTTT.

The V and J genes are TRBV27 and TRBJ1-6, with D perhaps matching TRBD1 (5 bases). This CDR3 is built from 12 residues. V lost 4 bases and J 11 bases, leaving 9 bases between the germline ends. From germline, CDR1 is MNHEY and CDR2 SMNVEV (reference sequence). CDR3 amino acids: CASSSEGTPLHF. In DNA form, the CDR3 reads TGTGCCAGCAGTTCCGAGGGGACACCCCTCCACTTT.

This clonotype was seen more than once but under ten times. The J gene is TRBJ2-2, the V gene TRBV12-3 or TRBV12-4; 8 bases agree with TRBD1. The CDR3 is 15 amino acids. The ends lost 6 bases at V and 7 bases at J; junction bases unmatched: 10. The CDR3 protein is CASSPGQEWIGELFF. CDR3 DNA: TGTGCCAGCAGCCCGGGACAGGAATGGATCGGGGAGCTGTTTTTT.

The J gene is TRBJ1-2, the V gene TRBV12-3 or TRBV12-4; maybe TRBD1 (5 bases). The ends were cut back, 8 bases at V and 2 bases at J, with 9 bases in the middle. This CDR3 spans 12 amino acids. CDR3 in amino acids: CASVAGNYGYTF. CDR3 DNA sequence: TGTGCCAGCGTCGCAGGGAACTATGGCTACACCTTC.

The V gene is TRBV12-3 or TRBV12-4, the J gene TRBJ1-5; D is unresolved. The CDR3 covers 13 residues. Trimming removed 5 bases at V and 3 bases at J, with 8 bases between. CDR3 loop: CASSERVNQPQHF. DNA of the CDR3: TGTGCCAGCAGTGAGAGAGTCAATCAGCCCCAGCATTTT.

This clonotype has a single count. The gene calls are TRBV19 and TRBJ1-5; D is unclear. Germline V gene lookup returns CDR1 LNHDA and CDR2 SQIVND (reference sequence). The CDR3 runs to 12 residues. V was cut by 0 bases and J by 13 bases, with 10 bases left in between. The CDR3 DNA follows: TGTGCCAGTAGTATAGATCGGCAGAAACAGCATTTT. Its protein is CASSIDRQKQHF.

This rearrangement joins TRBV7-9 to TRBJ1-1; 8 positions agree with TRBD1. V was pared by 5 bases and J by 4 bases, with 12 bases of the junction left unmatched. The germline CDR1 and CDR2 sequences are SEHNR and FQNEAQ (reference sequence). The CDR3 contains 16 residues. CDR3 DNA sequence: TGTGCCAGCAGCCCCGGACAGGGCGGCGTGGGCACTGAAGCTTTCTTT. Encoded protein: CASSPGQGGVGTEAFF.

This chain joins TRBV25-1 and TRBJ2-7, with D perhaps assigned TRBD1 or TRBD2 (5 bases each). The CDR3 is 16 amino acids. Per the germline V gene, CDR1 is MGHDK and CDR2 is SYGVNS. Between the trimmed V and J ends, which lost 0 bases and 3 bases, there was a span of 15 bases. CDR3 sequence reads: CASSEYFGDPHYEQYF. CDR3 sequence (DNA): TGTGCCAGCAGTGAATATTTTGGGGACCCACACTACGAGCAGTACTTC.

The rearrangement uses TRBV7-9 and TRBJ2-5, with 7 positions matching TRBD1. The CDR3 runs to 15 residues. Germline-derived CDR1 and CDR2 are SEHNR and FQNEAQ (reference sequence). J lost 4 bases, V lost 4 bases, and 9 bases had no gene match. The CDR3 DNA reads TGTGCCAGCAGCTCGTTGGACAGGTTCAGAGAGACCCAGTACTTC. It codes for CASSSLDRFRETQYF.

This clonotype has just a few counts. The chain has TRBV12-3 or TRBV12-4 and TRBJ2-3; D tentatively fits TRBD1 or TRBD2 (5 bases each). V lost 0 bases to trimming and J lost 5 bases, with 15 bases between them. This CDR3 region has 16 residues. This chain's CDR3 is CASSLAGVREGDTQYF. The CDR3 region has the DNA TGTGCCAGCAGTTTAGCGGGGGTGAGGGAAGGAGATACGCAGTATTTT.

The chain combines TRBV9 with TRBJ2-5; tentatively, D is TRBD2 (6 bases). The CDR3 loop spans 15 amino acids. Germline V CDR1 and CDR2: SGDLS, YYNGEE. Deletions cut 4 bases from V and 5 bases from J, with 18 bases between. This CDR3 reads CASSPFAGPGETQYF. For the CDR3, the DNA is TGTGCCAGCAGCCCCTTTGCGGGGCCCGGGGAGACCCAGTACTTC. Variable domain in full (rest from reference TRBV9 and TRBJ2-5): DSGVTQTPKHLITATGQRVTLRCSPRSGDLSVYWYQQSLDQGLQFLIQYYNGEERAKGNILERFSAQQFPDLHSELNLSSLELGDSALYFCASSPFAGPGETQYFGPGTRLLVL.

The chain has TRBV27 and TRBJ1-1; no firm D call. Germline V lookup: CDR1 MNHEY, CDR2 SMNVEV (reference sequence). Trimming left V 7 bases short and J 1 base short, with 13 bases between. The CDR3 has 14 residues. The CDR3 region is CASTLSPTNTEAFF. In nucleotides, the CDR3 is TGTGCCAGCACCCTGAGCCCCACGAACACTGAAGCTTTCTTT.

This clonotype occurred many times. V usage is TRBV7-6 and J usage is TRBJ1-1; 10 bases fit TRBD1. This CDR3 is 15 amino acids long. The junction had 6 bases not matched to a gene; V was cut back by 2 bases and J by 6 bases. Germline CDR1 and CDR2: SGHVS and FNYEAQ. The CDR3 DNA is TGTGCCAGCAGCTTAAAGGGACAGGGGATGTCTGAAGCTTTCTTT. It specifies CASSLKGQGMSEAFF.

Written as DNA, the CDR3 is TGTGCCATCAGTGTGACAGGGTTCGAGCAGTACGTC. Translation: CAISVTGFEQYV. This chain uses TRBV10-3 with TRBJ2-7, with 7 bases lining up with TRBD1. Germline trimming cut 4 bases from V and 6 bases from J; bases unmatched to any gene: 3. CDR1 ENHRY and CDR2 SYGVKD come from the germline V gene. This CDR3 spans 12 amino acids.

As DNA, the CDR3 is TGTGCCATCAGTCGGGGGGCCCAGGGAGATACGCAGTATTTT. Translation: CAISRGAQGDTQYF. This sequence joins TRBV10-3 and TRBJ2-3, with D maybe TRBD2 (7 bases). Germline loops: CDR1 ENHRY, CDR2 SYGVKD. Trimming took off 5 bases at V and 5 bases at J, with 14 bases between the two ends. CDR3 size: 14 residues.

The chain has TRBV4-2 and TRBJ2-3; 10 bases agree with TRBD2. Germline V lookup: CDR1 LGHNA, CDR2 YNFKEQ. V lost 3 bases and J lost 0; bases outside the gene matches: 12. This CDR3 is built from 19 residues. CDR3 DNA sequence: TGTGCCAGCAGCCAGGCCGGGACTAGCGTACCTTCTAGCACAGATACGCAGTATTTT. Protein product: CASSQAGTSVPSSTDTQYF.

V and J are TRBV9 and TRBJ2-1; 9 positions agree with TRBD2. The CDR3 consists of 15 residues. The germline gives CDR1 SGDLS, CDR2 YYNGEE. The J segment lost 5 bases and the V segment lost 0 bases, leaving 3 bases of the junction unmatched. CDR3 sequence: CASSVGASGDNEQFF. For the CDR3, the DNA is TGTGCCAGCAGCGTAGGGGCTAGCGGGGACAATGAGCAGTTCTTC.

The chain carries TRBV19 and TRBJ2-5; D tentatively fits TRBD1 or TRBD2 (5 bases each). Germline assignment: CDR1 LNHDA and CDR2 SQIVND (reference sequence). The CDR3 consists of 13 residues. V was pared by 6 bases and J by 0 bases, with 8 bases between. The CDR3 DNA reads TGTGCCAGTAGGGGACCGTACCAAGAGACCCAGTACTTC. Its protein is CASRGPYQETQYF.

The count of this clonotype is one. The V and J genes are TRBV5-5 and TRBJ1-1; D perhaps matches TRBD1 (5 bases). Germline loops: CDR1 SGHKS, CDR2 YYEKEE (reference sequence). V shed 0 bases and J shed 3 bases, with 12 bases lying between them. This CDR3 comprises 15 residues. CDR3 amino acids: CASSLVGAWDTEAFF. The CDR3 DNA is TGTGCCAGCAGCTTGGTTGGGGCTTGGGACACTGAAGCTTTCTTT.